This T cell receptor beta chain was profiled in a study of CD8 T cells in Susac syndrome. V dropped 8 bases and J dropped 6 bases, with 11 bases sitting between them. The CDR3 spans 11 residues. From germline, CDR1 is SNHLY and CDR2 FYNNEI. With random hexamers, about 0.5 to 1 ug RNA was reverse transcribed. TCRdb fed the immunoSEQ multiplex PCR reads into MiXCR, producing one record per CDR3 protein. The repertoire consists of nearly 200,000 distinct CDR3 sequences, with nearly 95% occurring once and the leading ten covering approximately 0.097%. Specimen: CD4+ T cells from PBMCs. This chain links TRBV2 with TRBJ2-7; the D is unclear. The source is a human donor with multiple sclerosis. The CDR3 protein is CASCYDGEQYF. The CDR3 DNA is TGTGCCAGCTGTTATGACGGCGAGCAGTACTTC.